This T cell receptor beta chain comes out of a study of cytomegalovirus exposure and HLA in healthy donors. Study observations and caveats: Reports indicate that TCR beta sequences accurately predicted the HLA-A and HLA-B alleles of most subjects.

Note on this clone: The antigen is unknown.

This CDR3 is built from 18 residues. Germline trimming cut 2 bases from V and 5 bases from J; bases unmatched to any gene: 16. CDR1 is SGHVS and CDR2 is FQNEAQ in the germline V gene. The primer mix had 60 Vbeta and 13 Jbeta primers. Clones were read by immunoSEQ multiplex PCR, and TCRdb kept only the in-frame ones, dropping some. Of roughly 160,000 clones in the sample, approximately 81% were seen once. This receptor was taken from a male donor in good health and CMV-seronegative. Sequenced: PBMCs. This chain links TRBV7-8 with TRBJ2-5; 8 bases map to TRBD2. The CDR3 sequence: CASSLMREVYPFQETQYF. CDR3 coding DNA: TGTGCCAGCAGCTTAATGCGGGAGGTATACCCTTTTCAGGAGACCCAGTACTTC.